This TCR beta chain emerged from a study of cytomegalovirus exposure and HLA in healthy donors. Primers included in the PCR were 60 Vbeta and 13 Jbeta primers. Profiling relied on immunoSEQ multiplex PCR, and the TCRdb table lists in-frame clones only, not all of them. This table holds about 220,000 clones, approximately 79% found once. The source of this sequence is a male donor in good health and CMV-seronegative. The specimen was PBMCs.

In DNA form, the CDR3 reads TGTGCCAGTAGTATAGGGGCAGGGCGAAGGGGCCAGCCCCAGCATTTT. Protein sequence: CASSIGAGRRGQPQHF. The V and J genes are TRBV19 and TRBJ1-5; D is perhaps TRBD1 (5 bases). V lost 1 base, J lost 7 bases, and 17 bases lay in between. Looked up from germline, CDR1 is LNHDA and CDR2 is SQIVND (reference sequence). This CDR3 region has 16 residues.